One T cell receptor (beta chain) is described in this entry. This specimen comes from a study of blood T cell repertoires in COVID-19. TCRdb keeps only in-frame clones here, not all; method: immunoSEQ multiplex PCR. The profile shows about 15,000 clones, 80% to 90% of them singletons. J lost 2 bases, V lost 3 bases, and 5 bases had no gene match. The germline CDR1 and CDR2 sequences are SGHRS and YFSETQ. CDR3 size: 15 residues. The specimen was peripheral blood. The V gene is TRBV5-1, the J gene TRBJ2-5; 9 nucleotides line up with TRBD2. The clonotype was recovered from a man between 70 and 80 years old in a cohort sampled during active COVID-19. The DNA for the CDR3 is TGCGCCAGCAGCTATAGCGGGAGAGATCAAGAGACCCAGTACTTC. Translated, it gives CASSYSGRDQETQYF. The full variable domain, with the rest looked up from reference TRBV5-1 and TRBJ2-5, is KAGVTQTPRYLIKTRGQQVTLSCSPISGHRSVSWYQQTPGQGLQFLFEYFSETQRNKGNFPGRFSGRQFSNSRSEMNVSTLELGDSALYLCASSYSGRDQETQYFGPGTRLLVL.